Listed below are T cell receptor beta chains from one sample, sequenced in a study of blood T cell repertoires in COVID-19. Only in-frame clones appear in the TCRdb table, and some are missing; sequencing was by immunoSEQ multiplex PCR. Among around 60,000 clones listed, 77% were seen once. The source material was peripheral blood. All receptors come from a human donor in a cohort sampled during active COVID-19. CDR3s include the opening cysteine and the closing phenylalanine or tryptophan. Each record gives: clone size, D gene, J gene, V gene, CDR3 protein, CDR3 DNA. A D gene is named only where the DNA matches it firmly. Only part of the rows carry a size: once, few, many, or a class if the clone is expanded.

- TRBD2 TRBJ2-1 TRBV28 CASSSGLAGVVRREQFF TGTGCCAGCAGTTCGGGACTAGCGGGTGTCGTACGGAGGGAGCAGTTCTTC
- TRBD2 TRBJ2-7 TRBV2 CASALAGGRYEQYF TGTGCCAGCGCACTAGCGGGAGGAAGGTACGAGCAGTACTTC
once TRBD1 TRBJ2-7 TRBV15 CATSRVGTAKGDEQYF TGTGCCACCAGCAGAGTTGGGACAGCGAAAGGGGACGAGCAGTACTTC
- TRBD2 TRBJ2-2 TRBV7-2 CASSFASGNTGELFF TGTGCCAGCAGCTTTGCTAGCGGGAACACCGGGGAGCTGTTTTTT
- TRBD1 TRBJ2-7 TRBV7-9 CASSDRVGEQYF TGTGCCAGCTCGGACAGGGTCGGCGAGCAGTACTTC
- TRBD1 TRBJ2-7 TRBV7-3 CASSSGTGAYEQYF TGTGCCAGCAGCTCCGGGACAGGGGCCTACGAGCAGTACTTC
- - TRBJ2-7 TRBV5-1 CASSLVGSDDEQYF TGCGCCAGCAGCTTGGTGGGGAGCGACGACGAGCAGTACTTC
- TRBD2 TRBJ2-2 TRBV29-1 CSVPRSGGAGELFF TGCAGCGTTCCCCGATCGGGGGGGGCCGGGGAGCTGTTTTTT
- - TRBJ2-5 TRBV11-2 CASRQGETQYF TGTGCCAGCAGACAGGGCGAGACCCAGTACTTC
- TRBD1 TRBJ1-5 TRBV19 CATRRTGGLNQPQHF TGTGCCACTAGGCGGACAGGGGGTTTAAATCAGCCCCAGCATTTT
few - TRBJ1-1 TRBV6-6 CASSYLGGYAEAFF TGTGCCAGCAGTTACTTAGGCGGATACGCCGAAGCTTTCTTT
- - TRBJ1-2 TRBV12-3/TRBV12-4 CASRQGANYGYTF TGTGCCAGCAGACAGGGTGCTAACTATGGCTACACCTTC
- - TRBJ2-4 TRBV6-1 CASSETRQVWKNIQYF TGTGCCAGCAGTGAAACCCGACAGGTTTGGAAAAACATTCAGTACTTC
- TRBD2 TRBJ2-2 TRBV2 CASGGLAGSGELFF TGTGCCAGCGGGGGACTAGCGGGGTCCGGGGAGCTGTTTTTT
- - TRBJ1-1 TRBV21-1 CAIRGRLRIGNTEAFF TGTGCCATAAGGGGGCGGTTGAGGATTGGGAACACTGAAGCTTTCTTT
- - TRBJ2-3 TRBV7-8 CASSFRGERVPDTQYF TGTGCCAGCAGCTTTCGTGGGGAGCGGGTCCCCGATACGCAGTATTTT
- TRBD1 TRBJ1-6 TRBV6-5 CASSFTGVSPLHF TGTGCCAGCAGCTTCACAGGGGTTTCACCCCTCCACTTT
- - TRBJ1-2 TRBV3-1/TRBV3-2 CASSQPGTGRWSGYTF TGTGCCAGCAGCCAACCAGGCACAGGGAGATGGTCTGGCTACACCTTC
once TRBD2 TRBJ2-5 TRBV5-5 CASSLGGTSGEETQYF TGTGCCAGCAGCTTGGGGGGGACTAGCGGGGAAGAGACCCAGTACTTC
- - TRBJ1-3 TRBV25-1 CASSETTGNTIYF TGTGCCAGCAGTGAGACTACAGGAAACACCATATATTTT
- - TRBJ2-3 TRBV5-1 CASSSSTSFSTDTQYF TGCGCCAGCAGCTCCTCGACTAGTTTTAGCACAGATACGCAGTATTTT
- TRBD2 TRBJ2-4 TRBV4-1 CASSQEGGGKNIQYF TGCGCCAGCAGCCAAGAGGGGGGGGGCAAAAACATTCAGTACTTC
- - TRBJ1-2 TRBV28 CASSSGTIYGYTF TGTGCCAGCAGCTCCGGGACAATTTATGGCTACACCTTC
- - TRBJ2-2 TRBV5-5 CASSLYLSLTTGELFF TGTGCCAGCAGCTTGTATCTATCCCTCACCACCGGGGAGCTGTTTTTT
- TRBD2 TRBJ2-5 TRBV27 CATRGRTSGSGETQYF TGTGCCACCAGGGGGCGGACTAGCGGGAGTGGAGAGACCCAGTACTTC
few TRBD1 TRBJ2-5 TRBV6-1 CASSEAQGAWETQYF TGTGCCAGCAGTGAAGCGCAGGGGGCCTGGGAGACCCAGTACTTC
- - TRBJ1-1 TRBV4-3 CASSQGVYDGGGAFF TGCGCCAGCAGCCAAGGGGTCTACGACGGAGGAGGGGCTTTCTTT
- TRBD1 TRBJ2-5 TRBV7-2 CASSYAGTGFETQYF TGTGCCAGCAGCTACGCCGGGACAGGGTTCGAGACCCAGTACTTC
- TRBD2 TRBJ2-4 TRBV7-2 CASSTPRGGSDIQYF TGTGCCAGCAGCACTCCGCGGGGGGGCAGCGACATTCAGTACTTC
- - TRBJ1-1 TRBV5-1 CASSLQGRETEAFF TGCGCCAGCAGCTTACAGGGTAGAGAGACTGAAGCTTTCTTT
- - TRBJ1-6 TRBV5-1 CASTTGSSYNSPLHF TGCGCCAGCACCACAGGGAGCTCCTATAATTCACCCCTCCACTTT